The next 8 T cell receptor beta chains were all read from a single sample in a study of a mutant IDH1 vaccine in newly diagnosed glioma. The time point: baseline, week 1 (first vaccination visit). This sample's treatment: pre-vaccination baseline after standard-of-care therapy. Sequenced by immunoSEQ multiplex PCR; TCRdb stores in-frame clones only, minus some. The profile covers around 88,000 clones, with 80% appearing a single time and around 7% taken by the ten largest. The sequencing here drew on PBMCs, taken from a glioma patient treated with radiotherapy, temozolomide or both. These receptors were obtained from a man aged 40-49 years with glioma.

The V call is TRBV7-3, the J call TRBJ1-2; 9 nucleotides match TRBD1. Germline V CDR1 and CDR2: SGHTA, FQGTGA. This CDR3 is 16 amino acids long. V lost 4 bases to trimming and J lost 4 bases; unmatched junction nucleotides: 10. CDR3 residues: CASSSPRQGGSYGYTF. The CDR3 DNA is TGTGCCAGCAGCTCACCAAGACAGGGGGGATCCTATGGCTACACCTTC.

As concerns this clone: Relative to the germline gene, one junction end is altered; a read error may explain this. This specimen includes other DNA sequences encoding the same CDR3. The genes are TRBV7-7 and TRBJ2-5, with 14 bases matching TRBD2. This CDR3 comprises 15 residues. CDR1 is SSHAT and CDR2 is FNYEAQ in the germline V gene (reference sequence). The CDR3 region has the DNA TGTGCTAGCAGCACCGGGACTAGCGGGGGAGAGACCCAGTACTTC. Translation gives CASSTGTSGGETQYF.

The chain carries TRBV30 and TRBJ1-3, with 8 bases fitting TRBD1. The CDR3 covers 16 residues. V trimming: 1 base; J trimming: 9 bases; junction bases outside the gene matches: 14. Germline-derived CDR1 and CDR2 are GTSNPN and SVGIG (reference sequence). CDR3 DNA sequence: TGTGCCTGGAGTGATCCCGGACAGGGATTCCCTAGCACCATATATTTT. This gives the protein CAWSDPGQGFPSTIYF.

The rearrangement joins TRBV29-1 to TRBJ1-1; TRBD1 is a possible D gene (6 bases). The ends were cut back, 8 bases at V and 2 bases at J, with 18 bases in the middle. The V gene's germline CDR1 is SQVTM and CDR2 ANQGSEA. The CDR3 consists of 14 residues. For the CDR3, the DNA is TGCAGCACTGAATTAGGGGGTAAAAACACTGAAGCTTTCTTT. It yields the protein CSTELGGKNTEAFF. Full variable domain (remainder filled in from reference TRBV29-1 and TRBJ1-1): SAVISQKPSRDICQRGTSLTIQCQVDSQVTMMFWYRQQPGQSLTLIATANQGSEATYESGFVIDKFPISRPNLTFSTLTVSNMSPEDSSIYLCSTELGGKNTEAFFGQGTRLTVV.

This clone has just one count. The genes are TRBV27 and TRBJ2-2, with 16 positions matching TRBD2. The V segment lost 3 bases and the J segment 4 bases; nucleotides outside the gene matches: 5. The germline V gene encodes CDR1 MNHEY and CDR2 SMNVEV (reference sequence). This CDR3 has 18 amino acids. The CDR3 DNA sequence: TGTGCCAGCAGTTTCCTGGGACTAGCGGGAGGGGCCACCGGGGAGCTGTTTTTT. Protein product: CASSFLGLAGGATGELFF.

This clone was observed a handful of times. The rearrangement uses TRBV11-2 and TRBJ2-5, with 8 bases matching TRBD1. The V gene end was trimmed by 5 bases and the J gene end by 4 bases; junction bases not matched to a gene: 9. The germline CDR1 and CDR2 sequences are SGHAT and FQNNGV. This CDR3 has 15 residues. CDR3 loop: CASSLPWTGRETQYF. CDR3 in DNA: TGTGCCAGCAGCCTACCTTGGACAGGGAGAGAGACCCAGTACTTC.

V is TRBV29-1 and J is TRBJ2-1, with D possibly being TRBD2 (6 bases). V lost 1 base, J lost 10 bases, and 8 bases lay in between. Germline-derived CDR1 and CDR2 are SQVTM and ANQGSEA. The CDR3 runs 11 residues. As DNA, the CDR3 is TGCAGCGTTGAAGGGAGGGGAGAGCAGTTCTTC. Translated: CSVEGRGEQFF.

This clone was picked up one time. The V and J genes are TRBV30 and TRBJ2-3; D remains unclear. The germline V gene encodes CDR1 GTSNPN and CDR2 SVGIG (reference sequence). V was clipped by 4 bases and J by 0 bases, with 8 bases between them. The CDR3 consists of 13 residues. As DNA, the CDR3 is TGTGCCTGGACGGGTTCTAGCACAGATACGCAGTATTTT. It yields the protein CAWTGSSTDTQYF.